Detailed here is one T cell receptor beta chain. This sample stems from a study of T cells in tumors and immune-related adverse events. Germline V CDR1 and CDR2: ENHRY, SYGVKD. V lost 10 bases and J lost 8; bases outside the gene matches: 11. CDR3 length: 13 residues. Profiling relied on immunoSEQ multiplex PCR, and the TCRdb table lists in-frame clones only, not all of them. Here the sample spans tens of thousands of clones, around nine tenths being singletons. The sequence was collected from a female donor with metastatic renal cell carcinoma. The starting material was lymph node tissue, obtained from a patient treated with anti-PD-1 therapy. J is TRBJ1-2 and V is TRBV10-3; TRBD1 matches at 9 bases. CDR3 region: CANAPRDREGYTF. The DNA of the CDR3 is TGTGCCAACGCACCCCGGGACAGGGAAGGCTACACCTTC.